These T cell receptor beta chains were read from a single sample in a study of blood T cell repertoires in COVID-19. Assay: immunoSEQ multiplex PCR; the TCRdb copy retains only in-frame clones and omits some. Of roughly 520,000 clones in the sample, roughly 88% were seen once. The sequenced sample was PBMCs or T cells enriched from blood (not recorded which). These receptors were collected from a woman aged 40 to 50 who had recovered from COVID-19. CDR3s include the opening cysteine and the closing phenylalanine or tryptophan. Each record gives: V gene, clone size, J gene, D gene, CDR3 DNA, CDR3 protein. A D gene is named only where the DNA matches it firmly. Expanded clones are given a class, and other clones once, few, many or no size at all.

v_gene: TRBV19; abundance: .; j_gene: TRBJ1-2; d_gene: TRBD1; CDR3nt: TGTGCCAGTAGTAAGGGACAGGGGAGCTATGGCTACACCTTC; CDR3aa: CASSKGQGSYGYTF
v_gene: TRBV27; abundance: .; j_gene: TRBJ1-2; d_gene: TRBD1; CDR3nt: TGTGCCAGCAGTACCCCAACAGGGGGCAACGGCTACACCTTC; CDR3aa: CASSTPTGGNGYTF
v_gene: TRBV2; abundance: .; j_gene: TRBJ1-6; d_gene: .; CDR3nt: TGTGCCAGCAGTGAAGCGGCGGCCGGGGATTCACCCCTCCACTTT; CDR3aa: CASSEAAAGDSPLHF
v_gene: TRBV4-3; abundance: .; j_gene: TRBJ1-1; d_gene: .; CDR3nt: TGCGCCAGCAGCCAAGAGGGCTCCCGGGGGGCTGAAGCTTTCTTT; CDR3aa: CASSQEGSRGAEAFF
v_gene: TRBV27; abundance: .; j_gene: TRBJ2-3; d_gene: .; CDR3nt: TGTGCCAGCAGTTTATCCCCCGGGGTGGGAGTCACAGATACGCAGTATTTT; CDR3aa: CASSLSPGVGVTDTQYF
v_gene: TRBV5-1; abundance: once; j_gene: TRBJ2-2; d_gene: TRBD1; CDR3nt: TGCGCCAGCAGCTGGGGGCCGGGACAGTCGAACACCGGGGAGCTGTTTTTT; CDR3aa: CASSWGPGQSNTGELFF
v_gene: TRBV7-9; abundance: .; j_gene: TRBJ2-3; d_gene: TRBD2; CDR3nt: TGTGCCAGCAGCTTACGTGCGGGAGCGATAGATACGCAGTATTTT; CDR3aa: CASSLRAGAIDTQYF
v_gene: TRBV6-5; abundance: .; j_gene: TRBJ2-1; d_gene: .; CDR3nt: TGTGCCAGCAGCGTCGACAGCTACAATGAGCAGTTCTTC; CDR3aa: CASSVDSYNEQFF
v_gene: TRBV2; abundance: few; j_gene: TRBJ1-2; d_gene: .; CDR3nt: TGTGCCAGCAGTGAAACGGCGGACAGTTACTATGGCTACACCTTC; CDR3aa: CASSETADSYYGYTF
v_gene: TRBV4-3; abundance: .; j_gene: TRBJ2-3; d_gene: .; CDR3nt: TGCGCCAGCAGCCAAAGGGGTGTTAGCACAGATACGCAGTATTTT; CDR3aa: CASSQRGVSTDTQYF